This paragraph covers one T cell receptor beta chain sequence. Its antigen is as yet unknown. The entry originates in a study of T cell responses to AZD1222 COVID-19 vaccine. Study outcomes and limitations: Spike-specific TCR breadth and depth both grew after two AZD1222 doses. Donors were chiefly white British, with a greater number of females, and clonal diversity was perhaps underestimated. The study reported that nearly half of spike-specific TCRs target unmutated variant regions.

Data came from immunoSEQ multiplex PCR; TCRdb stores just in-frame clones and leaves some out. The sample contains about 110,000 clones, about 80% of which appear only once. The CDR3 has 17 residues. Germline V gene lookup returns CDR1 SGHVS and CDR2 FQNEAQ. J was trimmed by 2 bases and V by 5 bases; bases with no gene match: 11. The sequenced sample was peripheral blood, obtained on day 0 of AZD1222 vaccination. The V gene is TRBV7-8, the J gene TRBJ2-3, with TRBD2 matching 9 bases. The TCR comes from an adult in good health. CDR3 in amino acids: CASSPMIGGGVTDTQYF. Here the CDR3 DNA reads TGTGCCAGCAGCCCCATGATCGGCGGGGGGGTCACAGATACGCAGTATTTT.